These 26 T cell receptor beta chains share one sample of origin, sequenced in a study of cytomegalovirus exposure and HLA in healthy donors. PCR was performed using 60 Vbeta and 13 Jbeta primers. Using immunoSEQ multiplex PCR, the repertoire was profiled, and TCRdb retains in-frame clones only, with some absent. The sample carries about 150,000 clones, about 68% recorded once. Input material: PBMCs. These receptors all come from a human donor in good health.

This chain uses TRBV29-1 with TRBJ1-2; D gene uncertain. CDR3 length: 14 amino acids. The V gene lost 2 bases and the J gene lost 6 bases, with 16 bases spanning the gap. Germline lookup yields CDR1 SQVTM and CDR2 ANQGSEA. This CDR3 reads CSVEPGLEDHGYTF. The CDR3 bases are TGCAGCGTTGAACCAGGCCTCGAAGACCATGGCTACACCTTC.

A single count supports this clone. J is TRBJ2-3 and V is TRBV4-1, with 13 bases aligning to TRBD2. J lost 3 bases, V lost 4 bases, and 7 bases had no gene match. Germline V gene lookup returns CDR1 MGHRA and CDR2 YSYEKL. The CDR3 covers 17 residues. In DNA form, the CDR3 reads TGCGCCAGCAGCCGCACCTCGACTAGCGGGAGGACAGATACGCAGTATTTT. It codes for CASSRTSTSGRTDTQYF.

DNA of the CDR3: TGCGCCAGCAGCCAAGAATCCCGGGGTTTCTCCTACGAGCAGTACTTC. As protein: CASSQESRGFSYEQYF. This rearrangement joins TRBV4-1 to TRBJ2-7; weak D call: TRBD2 (5 bases). Trimming took off 0 bases at V and 0 bases at J, with 12 bases between the two ends. The CDR3 extends over 16 amino acids. Per germline, CDR1 MGHRA and CDR2 YSYEKL.

This clone was seen once. The V gene is TRBV7-9, the J gene TRBJ2-1, with D possibly TRBD1 on 5 matching bases. CDR3 length: 15 amino acids. Germline CDR1 reads SEHNR; CDR2 reads FQNEAQ (reference sequence). Trimming pared 5 bases from V and 7 bases from J, leaving 18 bases between. DNA for the CDR3: TGTGCCAGCAGCCACAGCCCCCCCCGGACAAATGAGCAGTTCTTC. This gives the protein CASSHSPPRTNEQFF.

V gene TRBV18 combines with J gene TRBJ1-4, with D tentatively TRBD1 (6 bases). This CDR3 contains 14 residues. V gave up 3 bases and J gave up 8 bases, with 13 bases separating them. Germline CDR1 is KGHSH and CDR2 is LQKENI. The CDR3 DNA is TGTGCCAGCTCACCCCGGGACACACGGGAAAAACTGTTTTTT. Amino acid sequence: CASSPRDTREKLFF.

The V and J genes are TRBV29-1 and TRBJ1-2, with 9 bases fitting TRBD1. The CDR3 contains 14 residues. Germline CDR1 and CDR2: SQVTM and ANQGSEA. With 6 bases clipped from V and 3 bases from J, the junction kept 8 bases outside the gene matches. CDR3 DNA sequence: TGCAGCGTGGGGGGGACAGGGCAACACTATGGCTACACCTTC. Amino acid sequence: CSVGGTGQHYGYTF.

This clone was picked up one time. V usage is TRBV6-1 and J usage is TRBJ2-7, with D perhaps matching TRBD1 (5 bases). The germline V gene encodes CDR1 MNHNS and CDR2 SASEGT. Trimming cost V 1 base and J 0 bases, with 16 bases left between them. The CDR3 is 17 residues long. CDR3 region: CASSEVGWQGTSYEQYF. CDR3 DNA: TGTGCCAGCAGTGAAGTGGGGTGGCAGGGCACCTCCTACGAGCAGTACTTC.

This chain uses TRBV27 with TRBJ2-5; the match to TRBD2 covers 10 bases. This CDR3 contains 14 residues. V shed 5 bases, J shed 5 bases, and the junction held 5 bases outside the gene matches. Germline-derived CDR1 and CDR2 are MNHEY and SMNVEV (reference sequence). The DNA of the CDR3 is TGTGCCAGCAGTCCTCTAGCGGGAGATGAGACCCAGTACTTC. The encoded protein is CASSPLAGDETQYF.

The V and J genes are TRBV9 and TRBJ2-5, with 9 positions matching TRBD1. The ends lost 4 bases at V and 5 bases at J; junction bases unmatched: 9. CDR3 length: 15 residues. Germline lookup yields CDR1 SGDLS and CDR2 YYNGEE. The CDR3 reads CASSPRQGVSETQYF. CDR3 nucleotides: TGTGCCAGCAGCCCCCGACAGGGGGTCTCTGAGACCCAGTACTTC.

The rearrangement joins TRBV28 to TRBJ2-1, with D perhaps matching TRBD2 (6 bases). V gave up 1 base and J gave up 7 bases, with 11 bases separating them. The CDR3 is 14 amino acids. Germline V gene data show CDR1 as MDHEN and CDR2 as SYDVKM. The CDR3 here is CASSLYGGANEQFF. For the CDR3, the DNA is TGTGCCAGCAGTTTATACGGCGGGGCTAATGAGCAGTTCTTC.

The chain couples TRBV28 to TRBJ2-3; 7 nucleotides agree with TRBD2. Trimming cost V 2 bases and J 4 bases; bases outside gene matches: 6. This CDR3 is 15 amino acids long. CDR1 and CDR2 from the germline V gene are MDHEN and SYDVKM. CDR3 DNA: TGTGCCAGCAGTTTAGCGGGAGAGTTTTCAGATACGCAGTATTTT. This translates into CASSLAGEFSDTQYF.

The gene calls are TRBV7-8 and TRBJ2-5, with TRBD2 as a possible D gene (6 bases). The CDR3 runs 14 residues. From germline, CDR1 is SGHVS and CDR2 FQNEAQ. V was clipped by 3 bases and J by 1 base, with 9 bases between them. The CDR3 nucleotides read TGTGCCAGCAGCTTTGGTAGCGGCCAAGAGACCCAGTACTTC. It translates to CASSFGSGQETQYF. The whole variable domain, filled in from reference TRBV7-8 and TRBJ2-5, reads GAGVSQSPRYKVAKRGQDVALRCDPISGHVSLFWYQQALGQGPEFLTYFQNEAQLDKSGLPSDRFFAERPEGSVSTLKIQRTQQEDSAVYLCASSFGSGQETQYFGPGTRLLVL.

This chain connects TRBV2 to TRBJ2-2, with 8 bases fitting TRBD1. Germline-derived CDR1 and CDR2 are SNHLY and FYNNEI. The CDR3 totals 16 residues. The V and J ends lost 2 bases and 3 bases, in that order; junction bases with no gene match: 5. CDR3 amino acids: CASSETTGAHTGELFF. The CDR3 DNA sequence: TGTGCCAGCAGTGAAACGACAGGGGCCCACACCGGGGAGCTGTTTTTT.

This clone was seen a handful of times. This chain connects TRBV2 to TRBJ2-3, with 13 bases matching TRBD2. After removal of 6 bases from V and 4 bases from J, the junction contained 4 bases not matched to a gene. This CDR3 has 15 amino acids. The germline gives CDR1 SNHLY, CDR2 FYNNEI. The CDR3 region has the DNA TGTGCCAGCAGCAGGGGACTAGCGGGACCAGATACGCAGTATTTT. Its translation: CASSRGLAGPDTQYF.

The gene calls are TRBV29-1 and TRBJ2-7; no firm D call. The CDR3 is 13 residues long. Trimming took 4 bases from V and 2 from J, leaving 12 bases between them. CDR1 is SQVTM, CDR2 ANQGSEA, per germline. The CDR3 region is CSVAGSPAYEQYF. The DNA for the CDR3 is TGCAGCGTTGCCGGGTCTCCCGCCTACGAGCAGTACTTC.

The genes are TRBV6-1 and TRBJ2-7, with 7 bases aligning to TRBD1. CDR1 is MNHNS and CDR2 is SASEGT in the germline V gene. V shed 4 bases and J 2 bases; nucleotides not matched to a gene: 5. CDR3 size: 14 residues. CDR3 region: CASSGQGLTYEQYF. In DNA, the CDR3 is TGTGCCAGCAGTGGACAGGGATTGACCTACGAGCAGTACTTC.

The chain uses TRBV6-1 and TRBJ1-1; 7 bases line up with TRBD1. V lost 6 bases to trimming and J lost 3 bases; unmatched junction nucleotides: 4. This CDR3 has 13 amino acids. Per the germline V gene, CDR1 is MNHNS and CDR2 is SASEGT. CDR3 sequence: CASSRDRDTEAFF. Here the CDR3 DNA reads TGTGCCAGCAGCCGAGACAGGGACACTGAAGCTTTCTTT.

This sequence joins TRBV6-5 and TRBJ1-2, with D possibly matching TRBD1 (6 bases). The CDR3 has 15 residues. Germline CDR1 and CDR2: MNHEY and SVGAGI. With 3 bases removed from V and 7 bases from J, the gap between germline ends came to 18 bases. CDR3 sequence reads: CASSYSRGAVSGYTF. The CDR3 nucleotides read TGTGCCAGCAGTTATTCACGGGGGGCGGTGAGTGGCTACACCTTC.

There are a few counts of this clone. Other DNA sequences in the same sample also yield this CDR3. The rearrangement joins TRBV5-4 to TRBJ1-2, with D possibly matching TRBD1 (6 bases). Per germline, CDR1 SGHNT and CDR2 YYREEE (reference sequence). Deletions cut 4 bases from V and 9 bases from J, with 22 bases between. The CDR3 contains 15 residues. This chain's CDR3 is CASSGDPIQGPSYTF. DNA of the CDR3: TGTGCCAGCAGCGGCGACCCGATACAGGGCCCAAGCTACACCTTC.

The gene calls are TRBV15 and TRBJ2-3, with 7 bases identical to TRBD1. From germline, CDR1 is LNHNV and CDR2 YYDKDF (reference sequence). Trimming cost V 0 bases and J 2 bases; bases outside gene matches: 2. This CDR3 is built from 15 residues. For the CDR3, the DNA is TGTGCCACCAGCAGAGACAGGGGGAACACAGATACGCAGTATTTT. Translation: CATSRDRGNTDTQYF.

V gene TRBV13 combines with J gene TRBJ1-2; TRBD1 aligns across 10 bases. Per germline, CDR1 PRHDT and CDR2 FYEKMQ (reference sequence). V lost 3 bases and J lost 4; bases outside the gene matches: 5. This CDR3 is 15 amino acids long. The chain's CDR3 is CASSLRQGASYGYTF. Written as DNA, the CDR3 is TGTGCCAGCAGCTTGAGACAGGGGGCTAGCTATGGCTACACCTTC.

This clone was picked up a small number of times. The chain has TRBV27 and TRBJ1-1; tentatively, D is TRBD1 (5 bases). Germline CDR1 reads MNHEY; CDR2 reads SMNVEV (reference sequence). The CDR3 loop spans 13 amino acids. The V and J ends lost 3 bases and 5 bases respectively, with 10 bases between them. The CDR3 region is CASSFYRGTEAFF. CDR3 coding DNA: TGTGCCAGCAGTTTCTATAGGGGAACTGAAGCTTTCTTT.

CDR3 nucleotides: TGTGCCAGCAAGCTGGACACCACAGATACGCAGTATTTT. As protein: CASKLDTTDTQYF. The chain has TRBV2 and TRBJ2-3; the D gene is possibly TRBD1 (5 bases). CDR3 length equals 13 residues. Looked up from germline, CDR1 is SNHLY and CDR2 is FYNNEI. V was cut by 7 bases and J by 2 bases, with 10 bases left in between.

Points on this clone: Other DNA sequences from this sample encode an identical CDR3 as well. The chain employs TRBV6-1 and TRBJ2-7; TRBD2 is a possible D gene (5 bases). The V end was cut by 2 bases, the J end by 3 bases, with 5 bases between. From germline, CDR1 is MNHNS and CDR2 SASEGT. CDR3 length: 12 residues. In DNA form, the CDR3 reads TGTGCCAGCAGTGAACGGGGCTACGAGCAGTACTTC. It codes for CASSERGYEQYF.

The V gene is TRBV19, the J gene TRBJ1-5; D may be TRBD1 (6 bases). CDR3 length: 15 residues. Germline values: CDR1 LNHDA, CDR2 SQIVND (reference sequence). Trimming removed 4 bases from V and 2 bases from J, with 12 bases in between. The CDR3, as DNA: TGTGCCAGTAGTAGCGAGGGACATGGCAATCAGCCCCAGCATTTT. It translates to CASSSEGHGNQPQHF.

This clone was detected a few times. This chain links TRBV28 with TRBJ2-5, with 7 bases fitting TRBD1. The DNA end is more similar to TRBJ2-7, so the J call may be wrong. This CDR3 has 15 residues. CDR1 and CDR2 from the germline V gene are MDHEN and SYDVKM. The CDR3 loop is CASSFQGDQTNEQYF. The CDR3 DNA is TGTGCCAGCAGTTTCCAGGGGGATCAGACAAACGAGCAGTACTTC.